One and the same sample provided the 27 T cell receptor beta chains below, sequenced in a study of cytomegalovirus exposure and HLA in healthy donors. Vbeta (60) and Jbeta (13) primers were used in the PCR. Measured with immunoSEQ multiplex PCR; TCRdb has only the in-frame clones, and not every one. The data show about 180,000 clones, 84% seen once. Input material: PBMCs. The source of these receptors is a man between 25 and 39 years old in good health and CMV-seronegative.

This clone was counted a single time. V is TRBV29-1 and J is TRBJ2-1; the D is unclear. Trimming left V 6 bases short and J 2 bases short, with 14 bases between. In germline, CDR1 is SQVTM, CDR2 ANQGSEA. The CDR3 is 14 amino acids. The CDR3 here is CSVQPQVPYNEQFF. CDR3 sequence (DNA): TGCAGCGTCCAACCTCAGGTACCCTACAATGAGCAGTTCTTC.

This chain connects TRBV2 to TRBJ2-1; 11 bases are shared with TRBD2. Germline V gene sequence: CDR1 SNHLY, CDR2 FYNNEI. After removal of 6 bases from V and 6 bases from J, the junction contained 7 bases not matched to a gene. The CDR3 extends over 15 amino acids. CDR3 region: CASRTGTSGPNEQFF. The CDR3 DNA reads TGTGCCAGCAGGACCGGGACTAGCGGCCCCAATGAGCAGTTCTTC. The variable domain in full, with the rest retrieved from reference TRBV2 and TRBJ2-1, is EPEVTQTPSHQVTQMGQEVILRCVPISNHLYFYWYRQILGQKVEFLVSFYNNEISEKSEIFDDQFSVERPDGSNFTLKIRSTKLEDSAMYFCASRTGTSGPNEQFFGPGTRLTVL.

V gene TRBV2 combines with J gene TRBJ2-1, with unresolved D. CDR1 is SNHLY and CDR2 is FYNNEI in the germline V gene. The CDR3 has 15 amino acids. V gave up 3 bases and J gave up 8 bases, with 17 bases separating them. The CDR3 bases are TGTGCCAGCAGTGAGGCAGCGTCAATGGTGGATGAGCAGTTCTTC. It encodes CASSEAASMVDEQFF.

The chain employs TRBV28 and TRBJ2-3, with D maybe TRBD1 (6 bases). The germline V gene encodes CDR1 MDHEN and CDR2 SYDVKM. The CDR3 runs to 17 residues. Trimming pared 6 bases from V and 2 bases from J, leaving 21 bases between. The CDR3 coding sequence is TGTGCCAGCAGATCCCCGGACAGAATAACTGCCACAGATACGCAGTATTTT. Amino acids: CASRSPDRITATDTQYF. The whole variable domain, filled in from reference TRBV28 and TRBJ2-3, reads DVKVTQSSRYLVKRTGEKVFLECVQDMDHENMFWYRQDPGLGLRLIYFSYDVKMKEKGDIPEGYSVSREKKERFSLILESASTNQTSMYLCASRSPDRITATDTQYFGPGTRLTVL.

The CDR3 is CASSPLSSGANVLTF. CDR3 bases: TGTGCCAGCTCACCCCTTTCCTCTGGGGCCAACGTCCTGACTTTC. The chain couples TRBV18 to TRBJ2-6; D unresolved. This CDR3 spans 15 amino acids. Trimming took 3 bases from V and 0 from J, leaving 6 bases between them. Germline loops: CDR1 KGHSH, CDR2 LQKENI.

V and J are TRBV5-6 and TRBJ1-1; TRBD1 matches 7 bases. V gave up 0 bases and J gave up 0 bases; unmatched junction bases: 2. From germline, CDR1 is SGHDT and CDR2 YYEEEE. The CDR3 length is 15 residues. CDR3 sequence (DNA): TGTGCCAGCAGCTTGGCGGGACAGTTGAACACTGAAGCTTTCTTT. Translating it yields CASSLAGQLNTEAFF.

The rearrangement joins TRBV7-2 to TRBJ1-2; 7 bases are shared with TRBD1. The CDR3 runs 15 residues. V trimming: 2 bases; J trimming: 6 bases; junction bases outside the gene matches: 9. Per the germline V gene, CDR1 is SGHTA and CDR2 is FQGNSA. The CDR3 sequence: CASSLSADRVDGYTF. DNA of the CDR3: TGTGCCAGCAGCTTATCGGCCGACAGGGTGGATGGCTACACCTTC.

This chain joins TRBV28 and TRBJ2-6; 7 bases agree with TRBD2. The CDR3 consists of 17 residues. The J segment lost 0 bases and the V segment lost 7 bases, leaving 9 bases of the junction unmatched. In germline, CDR1 is MDHEN, CDR2 SYDVKM. The CDR3 sequence is CASKASGIPSGANVLTF. CDR3 sequence (DNA): TGTGCCAGCAAAGCTAGCGGAATCCCCTCTGGGGCCAACGTCCTGACTTTC.

V and J are TRBV6-5 and TRBJ2-3, with TRBD1 as a possible D gene (5 bases). The CDR3 is made up of 14 amino acids. Trimming took 6 bases from V and 0 from J, leaving 10 bases between them. Per germline, CDR1 MNHEY and CDR2 SVGAGI. The CDR3: CASRRRVSTDTQYF. In nucleotides, the CDR3 is TGTGCCAGCAGACGCAGGGTTAGCACAGATACGCAGTATTTT.

The rearrangement uses TRBV29-1 and TRBJ1-2; D uncertain. CDR1 SQVTM and CDR2 ANQGSEA come from the germline V gene. The V gene lost 4 bases and the J gene lost 13 bases, with 22 bases spanning the gap. The CDR3 consists of 13 residues. CDR3 protein: CSVAAPPTGLGTF. As DNA, the CDR3 is TGCAGCGTTGCCGCCCCCCCTACGGGGTTGGGCACCTTC.

The gene calls are TRBV7-6 and TRBJ2-3; 9 positions match TRBD2. The ends lost 5 bases at V and 6 bases at J; junction bases unmatched: 12. Germline CDR1 is SGHVS and CDR2 is FNYEAQ. The CDR3 runs 16 residues. The CDR3 DNA follows: TGTGCCAGCAGCGAAATAGCGGGAGCATCCGGGGATACGCAGTATTTT. Protein product: CASSEIAGASGDTQYF.

The J gene is TRBJ2-7, the V gene TRBV29-1, with D perhaps matching TRBD1 (6 bases). Germline V CDR1 and CDR2: SQVTM, ANQGSEA. Trimming left V 3 bases short and J 3 bases short, with 12 bases between. The CDR3 is made up of 13 amino acids. CDR3 coding DNA: TGCAGCGTTGAGACAGGTAACGGCTACGAGCAGTACTTC. Protein product: CSVETGNGYEQYF.

The CDR3 protein is CASSLSPSGANVLTF. Written as DNA, the CDR3 is TGTGCCAGCAGCCTATCTCCCTCTGGGGCCAACGTCCTGACTTTC. The chain uses TRBV7-2 and TRBJ2-6; D uncertain. Germline-derived CDR1 and CDR2 are SGHTA and FQGNSA. CDR3 length: 15 residues. The ends were cut back, 5 bases at V and 0 bases at J, with 8 bases in the middle.

The chain uses TRBV21-1 and TRBJ2-7; the table's D call, TRBD1, has no DNA check behind it. TRBV21-1 is marked as a pseudogene. The CDR3 length is 15 residues. The CDR3 sequence is CASSPGQGELYEQYF. The CDR3 DNA reads as TGTGCCAGCAGCCCGGGACAGGGGGAATTGTACGAGCAGTACTTC.

The chain joins TRBV5-6 to TRBJ2-7; tentative D call: TRBD2 (5 bases). CDR3 size: 14 residues. Germline V gene data show CDR1 as SGHDT and CDR2 as YYEEEE. V was shortened by 4 bases and J by 3 bases, with 14 bases between the two germline ends. The CDR3 region is CASSPPSAGYEQYF. Written as DNA, the CDR3 is TGTGCCAGCAGCCCCCCCTCGGCGGGCTACGAGCAGTACTTC.

V gene TRBV5-1 combines with J gene TRBJ2-1; 12 bases map to TRBD2. Germline CDR1 is SGHRS and CDR2 is YFSETQ. The V segment lost 0 bases and the J segment 6 bases; nucleotides outside the gene matches: 7. This CDR3 has 17 amino acids. Here the CDR3 DNA reads TGCGCCAGCAGCTTGGACCCTAGCGGGGGGGCCCTCAATGAGCAGTTCTTC. Translating gives CASSLDPSGGALNEQFF.

J is TRBJ1-1 and V is TRBV19, with 8 bases that match TRBD1. The CDR3 loop spans 17 amino acids. With 5 bases clipped from V and 0 bases from J, the junction kept 11 bases outside the gene matches. Germline CDR1 LNHDA, CDR2 SQIVND (reference sequence). This CDR3 reads CASSLRQGLTMNTEAFF. CDR3 nucleotide sequence: TGTGCCAGTAGTCTCCGACAGGGGTTAACCATGAACACTGAAGCTTTCTTT.

This clone appeared a few times. The chain couples TRBV10-1 to TRBJ1-6; 10 nucleotides align to TRBD1. The CDR3 is 14 residues long. V lost 4 bases to trimming and J lost 10 bases; unmatched junction nucleotides: 4. Germline V gene sequence: CDR1 WNHNN, CDR2 SYGVQD (reference sequence). CDR3 sequence reads: CASSGQGAGSPLHF. CDR3 DNA: TGCGCCAGCAGTGGACAGGGGGCAGGGTCACCCCTCCACTTT.

The V call is TRBV7-8, the J call TRBJ2-1; 10 bases are a match to TRBD2. The germline CDR1 and CDR2 sequences are SGHVS and FQNEAQ. Unmatched junction bases numbered 8, after V lost 5 bases and J lost 4 bases. The CDR3 length is 16 residues. Here the CDR3 reads CASSPRSGRHYNEQFF. CDR3 nucleotides: TGTGCCAGCAGCCCCCGTAGCGGGAGGCATTACAATGAGCAGTTCTTC.

This clone was observed a few times. The rearrangement links TRBV5-1 to TRBJ2-2; D is uncertain. CDR1 SGHRS and CDR2 YFSETQ come from the germline V gene. Trimming shortened V by 4 bases and J by 6 bases, and 16 bases separated the two germline ends. The CDR3 extends over 15 amino acids. The CDR3: CASSGSSESPGELFF. The CDR3 region has the DNA TGCGCCAGCAGCGGGTCATCGGAGAGCCCCGGGGAGCTGTTTTTT.

This rearrangement joins TRBV5-4 to TRBJ1-5, with 9 bases aligning to TRBD1. Germline V CDR1 and CDR2: SGHNT, YYREEE (reference sequence). The junction had 8 bases not matched to a gene; V was cut back by 3 bases and J by 4 bases. The CDR3 is 16 amino acids. CDR3 loop: CASSSGQGVVNQPQHF. Here the CDR3 DNA reads TGTGCCAGCAGCTCGGGACAGGGAGTCGTGAATCAGCCCCAGCATTTT. Full variable domain (missing parts from reference TRBV5-4 and TRBJ1-5): ETGVTQSPTHLIKTRGQQVTLRCSSQSGHNTVSWYQQALGQGPQFIFQYYREEENGRGNFPPRFSGLQFPNYSSELNVNALELDDSALYLCASSSGQGVVNQPQHFGDGTRLSIL.

CDR3 sequence: CASSPPGLLGDGQFF. DNA of the CDR3: TGTGCCAGCTCACCTCCGGGACTCTTGGGGGACGGGCAGTTCTTC. The gene calls are TRBV18 and TRBJ2-1; D is possibly TRBD2 (6 bases). CDR3 length: 15 amino acids. Deletions cut 3 bases from V and 12 bases from J, with 21 bases between. Germline CDR1 and CDR2: KGHSH and LQKENI.

The chain joins TRBV19 to TRBJ2-1; 14 nucleotides line up with TRBD2. Losses at the gene ends were 5 bases for V and 9 bases for J; bases not matched to a gene: 6. Germline CDR1 LNHDA, CDR2 SQIVND (reference sequence). The CDR3 covers 15 residues. The chain's CDR3 is CASSQRLAGGVEQFF. For the CDR3, the DNA is TGTGCCAGTAGTCAACGACTAGCGGGAGGGGTTGAGCAGTTCTTC.

This chain connects TRBV11-3 to TRBJ2-4; D is possibly TRBD1 (6 bases). Trimming took off 1 base at V and 0 bases at J, with 13 bases between the two ends. This CDR3 contains 17 residues. CDR1 and CDR2 (germline): SGHNT, YENEEA. Here the CDR3 reads CASSLVLGQRAKNIQYF. The CDR3 nucleotides are TGTGCCAGCAGCTTAGTTCTAGGACAGAGAGCCAAAAACATTCAGTACTTC.

The chain carries TRBV27 and TRBJ2-5; the D gene is possibly TRBD2 (5 bases). Trimming left V 6 bases short and J 5 bases short, with 16 bases between. This CDR3 has 14 amino acids. Germline CDR1 is MNHEY and CDR2 is SMNVEV (reference sequence). In DNA form, the CDR3 reads TGTGCCAGCAGACCTATTCGGGGTTGGGAGACCCAGTACTTC. Protein product: CASRPIRGWETQYF.

The V gene is TRBV28, the J gene TRBJ2-1; the match to TRBD1 covers 8 bases. The germline gives CDR1 MDHEN, CDR2 SYDVKM. J gave up 2 bases and V 7 bases, and 7 bases lay outside the gene matches. The CDR3 runs to 15 residues. The CDR3 sequence: CASKKAGGAYNEQFF. CDR3 DNA: TGTGCCAGCAAAAAAGCAGGGGGCGCCTACAATGAGCAGTTCTTC.

The V and J genes are TRBV9 and TRBJ1-4, with 8 positions matching TRBD1. The CDR3 extends over 16 amino acids. Per germline, CDR1 SGDLS and CDR2 YYNGEE. The V gene end was trimmed by 4 bases and the J gene end by 2 bases; junction bases not matched to a gene: 7. In DNA, the CDR3 is TGTGCCAGCAGCCCGGGACAGGCGCTGACTAATGAAAAACTGTTTTTT. Its protein is CASSPGQALTNEKLFF.